This is a list of T cell receptor beta chains from one sample in a study of T-cell reconstitution after alpha-beta-depleted transplantation in children. A single record per CDR3 protein comes from TCRdb applying MiXCR to the PCR reads. This table holds about 610,000 distinct CDR3 sequences, over 9.5% found once. This sample comprised PBMCs from the stem cell graft donor, obtained from the stem cell graft. Receptors were obtained from a human donor who donated a stem cell graft to a child with acute myeloid leukemia. The CDR3 runs from the conserved cysteine through the conserved F or W. The order of the fields is D gene, V gene, J gene, clone size, CDR3 protein, CDR3 DNA. D genes are given only for firm matches. Some rows have no size entry. The others give once, few or many, or a class for an expanded clone.

d_gene: NA
v_gene: TRBV6-6
j_gene: TRBJ2-1
abundance: few
CDR3aa: CASLRGDEQFF
CDR3nt: TGTGCCAGTCTTAGGGGCGATGAGCAGTTCTTC

d_gene: TRBD2
v_gene: TRBV29-1
j_gene: TRBJ2-7
abundance: many
CDR3aa: CSVEGLAAYEQYF
CDR3nt: TGCAGCGTAGAAGGACTAGCCGCCTACGAGCAGTACTTC

d_gene: TRBD2
v_gene: TRBV24-1
j_gene: TRBJ2-1
abundance: few
CDR3aa: CATSDLVGRGHNEQFF
CDR3nt: TGTGCCACCAGTGATTTGGTGGGGAGGGGCCACAATGAGCAGTTCTTC

d_gene: NA
v_gene: TRBV5-1
j_gene: TRBJ2-3
abundance: few
CDR3aa: CASSQRGDADTQYF
CDR3nt: TGCGCCAGCAGTCAGAGGGGTGACGCAGATACGCAGTATTTT

d_gene: TRBD2
v_gene: TRBV7-6
j_gene: TRBJ2-5
abundance: NA
CDR3aa: CASSLIAGGRETQYF
CDR3nt: TGTGCCAGCAGCTTAATAGCGGGAGGGCGGGAGACCCAGTACTTC

d_gene: TRBD2
v_gene: TRBV7-9
j_gene: TRBJ2-1
abundance: NA
CDR3aa: CASSSPYSGSREFF
CDR3nt: TGTGCCAGCAGCTCACCATATAGCGGGAGTAGAGAGTTCTTC

d_gene: TRBD1
v_gene: TRBV27
j_gene: TRBJ2-2
abundance: many
CDR3aa: CASSFEGGRGLTGELFF
CDR3nt: TGTGCCAGCAGTTTCGAAGGTGGCAGGGGGCTCACCGGGGAGCTGTTTTTT

d_gene: TRBD2
v_gene: TRBV29-1
j_gene: TRBJ2-7
abundance: few
CDR3aa: CSATGGLAGPYEQYF
CDR3nt: TGCAGCGCAACCGGAGGACTAGCGGGACCCTACGAGCAGTACTTC

d_gene: NA
v_gene: TRBV5-1
j_gene: TRBJ2-1
abundance: many
CDR3aa: CASSLAGGNSYNEQFF
CDR3nt: TGCGCCAGCAGCTTGGCGGGCGGGAACTCCTACAATGAGCAGTTCTTC

d_gene: NA
v_gene: TRBV3-1
j_gene: TRBJ2-6
abundance: NA
CDR3aa: CASSLSVTGAGANVLTF
CDR3nt: TGTGCCAGCAGCTTATCGGTGACTGGGGCTGGGGCCAACGTCCTGACTTTC

d_gene: NA
v_gene: TRBV29-1
j_gene: TRBJ2-1
abundance: few
CDR3aa: CSAIWNEQFF
CDR3nt: TGCAGCGCAATATGGAATGAGCAGTTCTTC

d_gene: NA
v_gene: TRBV15
j_gene: TRBJ2-3
abundance: few
CDR3aa: CATSREIQGSDTQYF
CDR3nt: TGTGCCACCAGCAGAGAAATACAGGGTTCAGATACGCAGTATTTT

d_gene: NA
v_gene: TRBV6-2/TRBV6-3
j_gene: TRBJ2-3
abundance: few
CDR3aa: CASRDGVSTDTQYF
CDR3nt: TGTGCCAGCCGGGACGGTGTCAGCACAGATACGCAGTATTTT

d_gene: TRBD2
v_gene: TRBV5-1
j_gene: TRBJ2-3
abundance: many
CDR3aa: CASSLFLAGAADTQYF
CDR3nt: TGCGCCAGCAGCTTGTTTCTAGCGGGAGCGGCAGATACGCAGTATTTT

d_gene: TRBD2
v_gene: TRBV4-2
j_gene: TRBJ2-1
abundance: few
CDR3aa: CASSQGGERSYNEQFF
CDR3nt: TGTGCCAGCAGCCAGGGGGGGGAGCGGAGCTACAATGAGCAGTTCTTC

d_gene: TRBD2
v_gene: TRBV2
j_gene: TRBJ2-5
abundance: many
CDR3aa: CASSEVGGGQETQYF
CDR3nt: TGTGCCAGCAGTGAAGTGGGGGGGGGCCAAGAGACCCAGTACTTC

d_gene: NA
v_gene: TRBV29-1
j_gene: TRBJ2-1
abundance: NA
CDR3aa: CSVDGRSLTPYNEQFF
CDR3nt: TGCAGCGTTGATGGTAGAAGTCTTACCCCCTACAATGAGCAGTTCTTC

d_gene: NA
v_gene: TRBV4-3
j_gene: TRBJ2-2
abundance: NA
CDR3aa: CASSQDPVNTGELFF
CDR3nt: TGCGCCAGCAGCCAAGACCCCGTGAACACCGGGGAGCTGTTTTTT

d_gene: NA
v_gene: TRBV7-2
j_gene: TRBJ1-1
abundance: many
CDR3aa: CASSLVGKNTEAFF
CDR3nt: TGTGCCAGCAGCTTAGTGGGCAAGAACACTGAAGCTTTCTTT

d_gene: NA
v_gene: TRBV29-1
j_gene: TRBJ2-1
abundance: many
CDR3aa: CSARRGSYNEQFF
CDR3nt: TGCAGCGCTAGAAGGGGCTCCTACAATGAGCAGTTCTTC

d_gene: TRBD2
v_gene: TRBV29-1
j_gene: TRBJ2-1
abundance: few
CDR3aa: CSVVGLAGVAEQFF
CDR3nt: TGCAGCGTTGTGGGACTAGCGGGAGTTGCTGAGCAGTTCTTC

d_gene: NA
v_gene: TRBV28
j_gene: TRBJ1-5
abundance: NA
CDR3aa: CASRTLLGDQPQHF
CDR3nt: TGTGCCAGCAGAACCCTTCTTGGAGATCAGCCCCAGCATTTT

d_gene: TRBD2
v_gene: TRBV7-8
j_gene: TRBJ2-2
abundance: few
CDR3aa: CASRASGRVNTGELFF
CDR3nt: TGTGCCAGCAGAGCTAGCGGGAGGGTAAACACCGGGGAGCTGTTTTTT

d_gene: TRBD1
v_gene: TRBV28
j_gene: TRBJ1-1
abundance: many
CDR3aa: CASSLGQLGTEAFF
CDR3nt: TGTGCCAGCAGCTTGGGACAGCTCGGGACTGAAGCTTTCTTT

d_gene: NA
v_gene: TRBV5-1
j_gene: TRBJ2-5
abundance: few
CDR3aa: CASSFGPGEETQYF
CDR3nt: TGCGCCAGCAGCTTTGGACCAGGGGAAGAGACCCAGTACTTC

d_gene: NA
v_gene: TRBV29-1
j_gene: TRBJ2-7
abundance: NA
CDR3aa: CSASAFSYEQYF
CDR3nt: TGCAGCGCTTCAGCGTTCTCCTACGAGCAGTACTTC

d_gene: NA
v_gene: TRBV14
j_gene: TRBJ2-7
abundance: many
CDR3aa: CASSQVPVGEQYF
CDR3nt: TGTGCCAGCAGCCAGGTACCCGTGGGCGAGCAGTACTTC

d_gene: NA
v_gene: TRBV5-1
j_gene: TRBJ2-2
abundance: NA
CDR3aa: CASSLLRVNTGELFF
CDR3nt: TGCGCCAGCAGCTTGCTGCGGGTGAACACCGGGGAGCTGTTTTTT

d_gene: NA
v_gene: TRBV9
j_gene: TRBJ2-2
abundance: few
CDR3aa: CASSVAQGAGELFF
CDR3nt: TGTGCCAGCAGCGTAGCACAGGGCGCCGGGGAGCTGTTTTTT

d_gene: TRBD2
v_gene: TRBV12-3/TRBV12-4
j_gene: TRBJ2-3
abundance: NA
CDR3aa: CASSPSGASPPQYF
CDR3nt: TGTGCCAGCAGCCCGAGCGGGGCCTCTCCCCCGCAGTATTTT

d_gene: NA
v_gene: TRBV20-1
j_gene: TRBJ2-7
abundance: many
CDR3aa: CSAKQGPYEQYF
CDR3nt: TGCAGTGCTAAACAAGGGCCCTACGAGCAGTACTTC